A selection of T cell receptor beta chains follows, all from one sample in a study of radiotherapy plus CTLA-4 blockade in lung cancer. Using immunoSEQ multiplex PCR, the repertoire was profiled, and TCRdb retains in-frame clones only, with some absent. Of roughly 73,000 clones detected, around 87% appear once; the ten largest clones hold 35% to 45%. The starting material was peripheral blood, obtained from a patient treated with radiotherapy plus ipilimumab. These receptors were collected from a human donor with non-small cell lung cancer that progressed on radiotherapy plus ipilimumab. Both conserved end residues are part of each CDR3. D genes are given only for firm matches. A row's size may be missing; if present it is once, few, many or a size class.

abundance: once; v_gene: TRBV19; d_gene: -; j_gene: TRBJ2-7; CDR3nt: TGTGCCAGTAGTAGAGGGACCTTAGGTTTGTCCGAGCAGTACTTC; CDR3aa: CASSRGTLGLSEQYF
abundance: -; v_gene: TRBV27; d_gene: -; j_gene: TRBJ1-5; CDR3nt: TGTGCCAGCAGACTAAGGGGGTCTAATCAGCCCCAGCATTTT; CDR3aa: CASRLRGSNQPQHF
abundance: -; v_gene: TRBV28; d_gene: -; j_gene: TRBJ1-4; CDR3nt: TGTGCCAGCAGTTACAGCCCAACTAATGAAAAACTGTTTTTT; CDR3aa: CASSYSPTNEKLFF
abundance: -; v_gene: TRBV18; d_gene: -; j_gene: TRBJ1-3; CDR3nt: TGTGCCAGCTCACCAAACCCTCCCAATGCTGGAAACACCATATATTTT; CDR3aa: CASSPNPPNAGNTIYF
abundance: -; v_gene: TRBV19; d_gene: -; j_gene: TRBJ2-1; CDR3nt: TGTGCCAGTAGTATTTTGCAATACAATGAGCAGTTCTTC; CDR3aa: CASSILQYNEQFF
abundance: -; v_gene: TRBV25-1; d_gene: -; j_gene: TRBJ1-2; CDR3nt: TGTGCCAGCAGTGAACTCAGCTTCTATGGCTACACCTTC; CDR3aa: CASSELSFYGYTF
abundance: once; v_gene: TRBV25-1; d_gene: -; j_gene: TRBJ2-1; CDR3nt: TGTGCCAGCAGTGTCCCGGGTCCGGATGAGCAGTTCTTC; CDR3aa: CASSVPGPDEQFF
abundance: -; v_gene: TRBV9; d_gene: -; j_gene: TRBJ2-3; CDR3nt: TGTGCCAGCGGACCCCAGCGGGTCGGCACAGATACGCAGTATTTT; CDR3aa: CASGPQRVGTDTQYF
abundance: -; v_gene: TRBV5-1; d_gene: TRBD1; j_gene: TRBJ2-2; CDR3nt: TGCGCCAGCACCCCGCTCCGGGACAGGGACACCGGGGAGCTGTTTTTT; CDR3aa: CASTPLRDRDTGELFF
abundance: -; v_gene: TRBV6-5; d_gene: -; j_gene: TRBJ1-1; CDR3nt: TGTGCCAGCAGTTCCCCCCACGCAGGGTCGAACACTGAAGCTTTCTTT; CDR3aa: CASSSPHAGSNTEAFF
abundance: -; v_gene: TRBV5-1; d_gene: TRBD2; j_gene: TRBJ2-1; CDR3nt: TGCGCCAGCAGCCCAGGACTAGCGGGCTACAATGAGCAGTTCTTC; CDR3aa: CASSPGLAGYNEQFF
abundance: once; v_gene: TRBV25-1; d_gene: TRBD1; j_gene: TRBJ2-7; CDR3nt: TGTGCCAGCAGTGGGTGGACAGGGAGAACCTACGAGCAGTACTTC; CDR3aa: CASSGWTGRTYEQYF
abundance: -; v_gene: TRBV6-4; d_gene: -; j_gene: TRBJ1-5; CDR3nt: TGTGCCAGCAGTGAAGGGGGGGGCAATCAGCCCCAGCATTTT; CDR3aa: CASSEGGGNQPQHF
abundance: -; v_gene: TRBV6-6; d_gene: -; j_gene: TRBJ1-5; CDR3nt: TGTGCCAGCAGTAAAGCGGGGCCCCAGCATTTT; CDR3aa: CASSKAGPQHF
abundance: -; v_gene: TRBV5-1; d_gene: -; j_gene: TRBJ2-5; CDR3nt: TGCGCCAGCAGCACCCAAGAGACCCAGTACTTC; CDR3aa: CASSTQETQYF
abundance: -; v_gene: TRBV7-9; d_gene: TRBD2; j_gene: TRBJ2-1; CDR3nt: TGTGCCAGCAGCTTCACTAGCGGGAGAAATGAGCAGTTCTTC; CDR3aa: CASSFTSGRNEQFF
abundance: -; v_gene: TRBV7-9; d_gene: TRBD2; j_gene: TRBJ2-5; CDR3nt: TGTGCCAGCAGCTGGGGTAGCGGGAGTAGTGAGACCCAGTACTTC; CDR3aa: CASSWGSGSSETQYF
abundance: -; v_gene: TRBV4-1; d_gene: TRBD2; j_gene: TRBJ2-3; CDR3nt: TGCGCCAGCAGCCTTATAGCGGGAGTAACGGCAGATACGCAGTATTTT; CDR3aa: CASSLIAGVTADTQYF
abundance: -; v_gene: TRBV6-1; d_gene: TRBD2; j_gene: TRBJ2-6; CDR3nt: TGTGCCAGCAGTGCTAGCGGGAGTGGGGCCAACGTCCTGACTTTC; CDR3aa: CASSASGSGANVLTF
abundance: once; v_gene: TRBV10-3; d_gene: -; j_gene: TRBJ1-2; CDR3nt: TGTGCCATCAGTGACGCGGCAGCAAGAGAATCTGGCTACACCTTC; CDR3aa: CAISDAAARESGYTF
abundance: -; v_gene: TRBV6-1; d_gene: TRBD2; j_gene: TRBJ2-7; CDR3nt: TGTGCCAGCAGTGAAGCCGGGGGGGGTATAAACTACGAGCAGTACTTC; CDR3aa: CASSEAGGGINYEQYF
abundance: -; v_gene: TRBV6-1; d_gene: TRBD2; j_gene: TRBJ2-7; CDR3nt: TGTGCCAGCAGGATGGCTAGCGGGAGCTCCTACGAGCAGTACTTC; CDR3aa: CASRMASGSSYEQYF
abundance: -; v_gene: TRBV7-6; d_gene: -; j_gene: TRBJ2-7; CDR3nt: TGTGCCAGCAGCCCCCTGCTAGCGCCAGCCTACGAGCAGTACTTC; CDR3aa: CASSPLLAPAYEQYF
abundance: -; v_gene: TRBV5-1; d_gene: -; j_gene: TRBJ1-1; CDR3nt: TGCGCCAGCAGCTCCCCCGCAGGGGAAGCTTTCTTT; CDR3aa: CASSSPAGEAFF